The sample holds many counts of the clone carrying this T cell receptor beta chain. Its target is not known. The data originate from a study of early T cells in non-severe SARS-CoV-2 infection. Via MiXCR, TCRdb re-called the 5' RACE reads, giving one row per CDR3 protein. The data show roughly 20,000 distinct CDR3 sequences, 5.7% seen once. V dropped 2 bases and J dropped 9 bases, with 11 bases sitting between them. Germline assignment: CDR1 LGHNA and CDR2 YSLEER. The CDR3 spans 13 residues. The study's findings and limits: Matching against VDJdb likely underestimated virus-specific expansions, favoring anti-spike CD8.

J is TRBJ2-4 and V is TRBV4-3; the D gene is possibly TRBD1 (5 bases). The TCR was taken from an adult who was a healthcare worker with PCR-confirmed SARS-CoV-2 infection or an uninfected control (not recorded which). The sample in question was whole blood, obtained at baseline. The CDR3 DNA reads TGCGCCAGCAGCCAACAGGGTTTGGGCATTCAGTACTTC. Translation gives CASSQQGLGIQYF.